This T cell receptor (beta chain) is drawn from a study of T cell repertoires in cytomegalovirus infection. The V gene's germline CDR1 is MDHEN and CDR2 SYDVKM. The ends were cut back, 5 bases at V and 0 bases at J, with 17 bases in the middle. The CDR3 is 18 residues long. This clonotype turned up a few times. MiXCR, applied by TCRdb to the reads, yields one record per CDR3 protein. Of 150,000 to 200,000 distinct CDR3 sequences listed, around an eighth are singletons. This chain uses TRBV28 with TRBJ2-6; the D gene is possibly TRBD2 (6 bases). This TCR was sampled from a human donor in good health (CMV status not recorded). Some clones in this sample may be carry-over from other donors' samples. The sequenced material came from PBMCs. CDR3 amino acids: CASSPPLGGPSGANVLTF. The CDR3 DNA sequence: TGTGCCAGCAGTCCCCCGCTGGGGGGACCCTCTGGGGCCAACGTCCTGACTTTC.